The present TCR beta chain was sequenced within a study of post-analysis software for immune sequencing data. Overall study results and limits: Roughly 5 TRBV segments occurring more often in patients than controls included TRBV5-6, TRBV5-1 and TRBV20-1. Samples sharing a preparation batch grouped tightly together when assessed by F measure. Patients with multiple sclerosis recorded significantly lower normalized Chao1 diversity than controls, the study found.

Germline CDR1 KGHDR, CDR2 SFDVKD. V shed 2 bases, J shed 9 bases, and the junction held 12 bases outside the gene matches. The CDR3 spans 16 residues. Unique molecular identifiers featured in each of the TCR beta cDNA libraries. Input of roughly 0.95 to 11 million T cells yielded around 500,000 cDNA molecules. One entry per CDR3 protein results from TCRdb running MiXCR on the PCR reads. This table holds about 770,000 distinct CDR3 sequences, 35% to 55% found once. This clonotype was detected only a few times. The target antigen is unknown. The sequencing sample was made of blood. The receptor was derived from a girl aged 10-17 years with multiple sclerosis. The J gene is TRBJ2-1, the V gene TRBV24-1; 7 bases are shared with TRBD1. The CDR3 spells CATSDYRQGGGGEQFF. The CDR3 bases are TGTGCCACCAGTGATTATCGACAGGGTGGGGGCGGTGAGCAGTTCTTC.